This entry lists 27 T cell receptor beta chains sequenced from one sample in a study of shared clonotypes between healthy human individuals. Assay used: immunoSEQ multiplex PCR; TCRdb lists only in-frame clones, some missing. The data hold under 130,000 clones, with about 70% observed a single time. What was sequenced was memory CD8+ T cells sorted from blood. The subset was: CD45RO+ cells pooled with CCR7-negative TemRA cells. The receptors were gathered from a woman in her 30s in good health.

This clone was detected only a few times. The rearrangement uses TRBV10-3 and TRBJ2-5; D perhaps matches TRBD2 (5 bases). Germline V CDR1 and CDR2: ENHRY, SYGVKD. This CDR3 is 14 amino acids long. Trimming cost V 4 bases and J 3 bases, with 12 bases left between them. The CDR3 DNA sequence: TGTGCCATCAGTGGTGCGAGGACTGAAGAGACCCAGTACTTC. The encoded protein is CAISGARTEETQYF.

The rearrangement uses TRBV7-9 and TRBJ1-2; the D is unclear. Trimming removed 1 base from V and 1 base from J, with 7 bases in between. The CDR3 runs 14 residues. The V gene's germline CDR1 is SEHNR and CDR2 FQNEAQ (reference sequence). This CDR3 reads CASSLGPGNYGYTF. In DNA form, the CDR3 reads TGTGCCAGCAGCTTAGGCCCTGGTAACTATGGCTACACCTTC.

The chain carries TRBV29-1 and TRBJ2-7; D might be TRBD2 (5 bases). The CDR3 is 15 residues long. V lost 1 base, J lost 11 bases, and 24 bases lay in between. Germline assignment: CDR1 SQVTM and CDR2 ANQGSEA. The CDR3 nucleotides are TGCAGCGTTGAAGGCGGGCCTCTCTTGACACCAGGCGAGTACTTC. Translating gives CSVEGGPLLTPGEYF.

The rearrangement uses TRBV7-9 and TRBJ1-2; TRBD1 might be the D (5 bases). Trimming stripped 4 bases from V and 0 bases from J, with 12 bases between. The CDR3 consists of 15 residues. Germline V gene data show CDR1 as SEHNR and CDR2 as FQNEAQ (reference sequence). As DNA, the CDR3 is TGTGCCAGCAGCTCAGGGACCCCAACTAACTATGGCTACACCTTC. Its protein is CASSSGTPTNYGYTF.

The V call is TRBV28, the J call TRBJ1-2; D is ambiguous. The CDR3 contains 14 residues. Between the trimmed V and J ends, which lost 5 bases and 4 bases, there was a span of 14 bases. Germline V lookup: CDR1 MDHEN, CDR2 SYDVKM. The CDR3 region has the DNA TGTGCCAGCAGTACCCTTCACGAACTCTATGGCTACACCTTC. Its translation is CASSTLHELYGYTF.

This chain connects TRBV7-9 to TRBJ2-1; D unclear. V was pared by 1 base and J by 4 bases, with 8 bases between. Per the germline V gene, CDR1 is SEHNR and CDR2 is FQNEAQ (reference sequence). The CDR3 is made up of 14 amino acids. Written as DNA, the CDR3 is TGTGCCAGCAGCTTAGTTGGTTATTACAATGAGCAGTTCTTC. Its translation: CASSLVGYYNEQFF.

The J gene is TRBJ2-7, the V gene TRBV7-9, with TRBD2 matching 7 bases. The ends lost 1 base at V and 7 bases at J; junction bases unmatched: 4. This CDR3 has 13 amino acids. The V gene's germline CDR1 is SEHNR and CDR2 FQNEAQ (reference sequence). CDR3 coding DNA: TGTGCCAGCAGCTTAGACCTCGGGGGGGAGCAGTACTTC. This sequence encodes CASSLDLGGEQYF.

CDR3: CSVPNVGEQYF. In DNA, the CDR3 is TGCAGTGTCCCGAATGTGGGCGAGCAGTACTTC. The chain employs TRBV20-1 and TRBJ2-7, with D hard to call. The V end was cut by 7 bases, the J end by 6 bases, with 13 bases between. Germline V CDR1 and CDR2: DFQATT, SNEGSKA (reference sequence). This CDR3 spans 11 amino acids.

V gene TRBV2 combines with J gene TRBJ2-1; TRBD2 matches at 9 bases. Trimming took 8 bases from V and 8 from J; bases not matched to a gene: 19. Germline assignment: CDR1 SNHLY and CDR2 FYNNEI. This CDR3 region has 17 residues. CDR3 coding DNA: TGTGCCAGCTCCCAGGCAGATGGCGGGAGGGCCGGAGATGAGCAGTTCTTC. It codes for CASSQADGGRAGDEQFF.

This chain connects TRBV2 to TRBJ2-7; D unresolved. Germline CDR1 is SNHLY and CDR2 is FYNNEI. V gave up 3 bases and J gave up 4 bases, with 19 bases separating them. The CDR3 has 16 amino acids. The CDR3 here is CASSDNDGLPGYEQYF. The CDR3 nucleotides read TGTGCCAGCAGTGATAATGATGGCCTCCCCGGTTACGAGCAGTACTTC. Full variable domain (rest looked up from reference TRBV2 and TRBJ2-7): EPEVTQTPSHQVTQMGQEVILRCVPISNHLYFYWYRQILGQKVEFLVSFYNNEISEKSEIFDDQFSVERPDGSNFTLKIRSTKLEDSAMYFCASSDNDGLPGYEQYFGPGTRLTVT.

This clone was seen a handful of times. The rearrangement uses TRBV28 and TRBJ2-1; 9 nucleotides align to TRBD1. There are 17 residues in the CDR3. Trimming took 7 bases from V and 0 from J; bases not matched to a gene: 10. Germline values: CDR1 MDHEN, CDR2 SYDVKM. CDR3 bases: TGTGCCAGCAAAACCACAGGGGGCGGGTTCTCCTACAATGAGCAGTTCTTC. Its translation is CASKTTGGGFSYNEQFF.

The rearrangement joins TRBV27 to TRBJ2-7, with 10 bases matching TRBD2. Germline CDR1 MNHEY, CDR2 SMNVEV (reference sequence). The CDR3 covers 16 residues. J lost 6 bases, V lost 2 bases, and 10 bases had no gene match. CDR3 sequence (DNA): TGTGCCAGCAGTTTAATTTTCCTAGCGGGAGTCGGCGAGCAGTACTTC. Translation: CASSLIFLAGVGEQYF.

The DNA for the CDR3 is TGTGCCAGCAGTGACGCAGGAGGCACTGAAGCTTTCTTT. It encodes CASSDAGGTEAFF. V and J are TRBV25-1 and TRBJ1-1; D is uncertain. V was clipped by 3 bases and J by 4 bases, with 9 bases between them. The V gene's germline CDR1 is MGHDK and CDR2 SYGVNS. The CDR3 loop spans 13 amino acids.

The chain links TRBV5-4 to TRBJ1-1, with D maybe TRBD1 (6 bases). V lost 4 bases, J lost 1 base, and 11 bases lay in between. The CDR3 has 14 amino acids. The germline V gene encodes CDR1 SGHNT and CDR2 YYREEE (reference sequence). Here the CDR3 DNA reads TGTGCCAGCAGCCCAGGAGGGGGGAACACTGAAGCTTTCTTT. Translated: CASSPGGGNTEAFF.

The rearrangement links TRBV7-2 to TRBJ2-3; no reliable D call. The CDR3 contains 14 residues. The V gene lost 1 base and the J gene lost 5 bases, with 10 bases spanning the gap. CDR1 is SGHTA, CDR2 FQGNSA, per germline. CDR3 DNA sequence: TGTGCCAGCAGCTTAGACGGGCCTCTAGATACGCAGTATTTT. It encodes CASSLDGPLDTQYF. Complete variable domain (other parts from reference TRBV7-2 and TRBJ2-3): GAGVSQSPSNKVTEKGKDVELRCDPISGHTALYWYRQSLGQGLEFLIYFQGNSAPDKSGLPSDRFSAERTGGSVSTLTIQRTQQEDSAVYLCASSLDGPLDTQYFGPGTRLTVL.

This clone has only one observation. V and J are TRBV2 and TRBJ2-7, with a weak D call TRBD1 (5 bases). CDR3 length: 14 amino acids. Trimming took off 8 bases at V and 3 bases at J, with 17 bases between the two ends. In germline, CDR1 is SNHLY, CDR2 FYNNEI. CDR3 amino acids: CASCPDNGNYEQYF. The CDR3 nucleotides read TGTGCCAGCTGCCCGGACAACGGAAACTACGAGCAGTACTTC.

The chain couples TRBV2 to TRBJ1-4; TRBD1 might be the D (6 bases). V lost 10 bases and J 6 bases, leaving 15 bases between the germline ends. The CDR3 contains 13 residues. Germline V CDR1 and CDR2: SNHLY, FYNNEI. CDR3 sequence reads: CATDGGRDEKLFF. In DNA, the CDR3 is TGTGCCACCGACGGGGGCAGGGATGAAAAACTGTTTTTT. The complete variable domain, with remaining parts taken from reference TRBV2 and TRBJ1-4, reads EPEVTQTPSHQVTQMGQEVILRCVPISNHLYFYWYRQILGQKVEFLVSFYNNEISEKSEIFDDQFSVERPDGSNFTLKIRSTKLEDSAMYFCATDGGRDEKLFFGSGTQLSVL.

CDR3 residues: CAISELKAATGELFF. The CDR3 region has the DNA TGTGCCATCAGTGAATTAAAGGCAGCCACCGGGGAGCTGTTTTTT. This chain uses TRBV10-3 with TRBJ2-2, with D unclear. The CDR3 is 15 residues long. In germline, CDR1 is ENHRY, CDR2 SYGVKD. V was cut by 3 bases and J by 4 bases, with 12 bases left in between.

This chain uses TRBV5-1 with TRBJ2-1; D is possibly TRBD2 (6 bases). The germline V gene has CDR1 SGHRS and CDR2 YFSETQ. CDR3 length equals 15 residues. Trimming removed 5 bases at V and 3 bases at J, with 15 bases between. The CDR3 sequence: CASREGLEVYNEQFF. The DNA of the CDR3 is TGCGCCAGCAGGGAGGGGCTAGAGGTCTACAATGAGCAGTTCTTC. Full variable domain (missing parts from reference TRBV5-1 and TRBJ2-1): KAGVTQTPRYLIKTRGQQVTLSCSPISGHRSVSWYQQTPGQGLQFLFEYFSETQRNKGNFPGRFSGRQFSNSRSEMNVSTLELGDSALYLCASREGLEVYNEQFFGPGTRLTVL.

This clone showed up just a few times. The genes are TRBV5-4 and TRBJ1-1; 7 nucleotides align to TRBD1. Germline trimming cut 3 bases from V and 5 bases from J; bases unmatched to any gene: 10. This CDR3 has 15 residues. Germline CDR1 SGHNT, CDR2 YYREEE (reference sequence). The CDR3 DNA sequence: TGTGCCAGCAGCTCTAAAGGGGGCGCCGGTACTGAAGCTTTCTTT. Amino acids: CASSSKGGAGTEAFF.

This clone was seen just once. The chain carries TRBV19 and TRBJ1-4; 7 bases are shared with TRBD1. V lost 5 bases and J lost 0; bases outside the gene matches: 3. CDR3 length: 15 residues. The germline gives CDR1 LNHDA, CDR2 SQIVND (reference sequence). The CDR3 spells CASSPGTATNEKLFF. CDR3 nucleotides: TGTGCCAGTAGTCCGGGGACAGCAACTAATGAAAAACTGTTTTTT.

This clone was seen many times. The chain carries TRBV4-1 and TRBJ2-5, with a possible D match to TRBD2 (5 bases). Looked up from germline, CDR1 is MGHRA and CDR2 is YSYEKL. Trimming shortened V by 0 bases and J by 5 bases, and 10 bases separated the two germline ends. This CDR3 is 14 amino acids long. The chain's CDR3 is CASSQEAEVETQYF. The CDR3 DNA follows: TGCGCCAGCAGCCAAGAAGCGGAAGTGGAGACCCAGTACTTC.

The V gene is TRBV6-5, the J gene TRBJ2-7; TRBD2 agrees at 12 bases. The CDR3 covers 15 residues. Germline V gene sequence: CDR1 MNHEY, CDR2 SVGAGI. The junction had 12 bases not matched to a gene; V was cut back by 9 bases and J by 6 bases. CDR3 protein: CASRTTSGRTREQYF. CDR3 DNA: TGTGCCAGTAGAACCACTAGCGGGAGGACTCGCGAGCAGTACTTC.

This chain joins TRBV14 and TRBJ2-7; 8 bases line up with TRBD1. This CDR3 is built from 15 residues. CDR1 and CDR2 (germline): SGHDN, FVKESK. Trimming at V came to 4 bases and at J to 4 bases, leaving 9 bases not matched to a gene. The CDR3 region has the DNA TGTGCCAGCAGCCGGCGAAGGACAGGGCAATACGAGCAGTACTTC. Encoded protein: CASSRRRTGQYEQYF.

The chain uses TRBV27 and TRBJ2-7, with 7 bases aligning to TRBD2. V shed 8 bases and J 1 base; nucleotides not matched to a gene: 5. Germline values: CDR1 MNHEY, CDR2 SMNVEV (reference sequence). The CDR3 is 13 residues long. For the CDR3, the DNA is TGTGCCAGCGGGGCGGGAGATTCCTACGAGCAGTACTTC. It codes for CASGAGDSYEQYF.

This clone was seen only once. This chain uses TRBV28 with TRBJ2-4, with 9 bases that match TRBD1. Germline V gene lookup returns CDR1 MDHEN and CDR2 SYDVKM. The V gene end was trimmed by 5 bases and the J gene end by 7 bases; junction bases not matched to a gene: 6. The CDR3 loop spans 14 amino acids. The CDR3 coding sequence is TGTGCCAGCAGTCCCGACAGGGGGATCAACATTCAGTACTTC. Its protein is CASSPDRGINIQYF.

This clone showed up many times. V gene TRBV6-1 combines with J gene TRBJ1-1; possible D gene TRBD1, 5 bases. Germline loops: CDR1 MNHNS, CDR2 SASEGT. Trimming removed 7 bases at V and 8 bases at J, with 20 bases between. The CDR3 is made up of 14 amino acids. This CDR3 is CASKARGLDIEAFF. The CDR3 DNA reads TGTGCCAGCAAGGCACGGGGCCTTGATATAGAAGCTTTCTTT.